This TCR beta chain is drawn from a study of T cell responses to AZD1222 COVID-19 vaccine. Study-wide findings and caveats: Nearly half of unique spike-specific TCRs reportedly avoided B.1.351 and B.1.1.7 mutated regions.

Turning to this clone: The antigen remains unidentified.

The CDR3 runs 14 residues. V was trimmed by 0 bases and J by 4 bases, leaving 7 bases between them. Germline-derived CDR1 and CDR2 are MNHEY and SMNVEV (reference sequence). Generated by immunoSEQ multiplex PCR, the TCRdb table keeps only in-frame clones and is missing some. The table records about 190,000 clones, approximately 94% of them present only once. This receptor was taken from an adult in good health. Material: peripheral blood, obtained on day 0 of AZD1222 vaccination. The rearrangement joins TRBV27 to TRBJ1-5; D ambiguous. CDR3 DNA: TGTGCCAGCAGTTTATCGGGGATAAATCAGCCCCAGCATTTT. Residues: CASSLSGINQPQHF.